Below, 29 T cell receptor beta chains from the same sample are listed, as sequenced in a study of blood T cell repertoires in COVID-19. Data came from immunoSEQ multiplex PCR; TCRdb stores just in-frame clones and leaves some out. There are a few hundred thousand clones in the sample; around nine tenths occur only once, and about 10% lies in the top ten. The sequenced material came from peripheral blood. These receptor sequences come from a woman in her 70s with COVID-19, enrolled during active disease.

This rearrangement joins TRBV3-1 (or the pseudogene TRBV3-2) to TRBJ2-5, with D possibly being TRBD1 (5 bases). V lost 1 base and J 1 base, leaving 7 bases between the germline ends. Germline V lookup: CDR1 LGHDT, CDR2 YNNKEL (reference sequence). The length of the CDR3 is 14 residues. The CDR3 here is CASSQVQGQETQYF. The CDR3 DNA reads as TGTGCCAGCAGCCAAGTCCAGGGCCAAGAGACCCAGTACTTC.

The V gene is TRBV29-1, the J gene TRBJ2-3; a weak D match, TRBD2 (7 bases). V lost 2 bases and J lost 3, with 12 bases in between. The CDR3 is made up of 14 amino acids. Germline loops: CDR1 SQVTM, CDR2 ANQGSEA. The CDR3 here is CSVEKGGRTDTQYF. The CDR3 coding sequence is TGCAGCGTTGAAAAGGGGGGGAGGACAGATACGCAGTATTTT.

V gene TRBV6-2 or TRBV6-3 combines with J gene TRBJ1-6; D is uncertain. V lost 2 bases and J 7 bases, leaving 9 bases between the germline ends. Germline V gives CDR1 MNHEY, CDR2 SVGEGT. The CDR3 loop spans 14 amino acids. CDR3 protein: CASSYPTSNSPLHF. The CDR3 DNA is TGTGCCAGCAGTTACCCCACATCCAATTCACCCCTCCACTTT.

The chain links TRBV3-1 (or the pseudogene TRBV3-2) to TRBJ1-2; a possible D gene is TRBD1 (6 bases). Germline CDR1 is LGHDT and CDR2 is YNNKEL (reference sequence). The CDR3 is 15 amino acids. V lost 4 bases and J lost 7, with 19 bases in between. The chain's CDR3 is CASSPQGAPGRGYTF. DNA for the CDR3: TGTGCCAGCAGCCCACAGGGAGCACCGGGCCGTGGCTACACCTTC.

Of note for this clone: Other DNA sequences in the sample encode the same CDR3. V gene TRBV30 combines with J gene TRBJ1-3; 8 nucleotides agree with TRBD1. The V gene end was trimmed by 2 bases and the J gene end by 1 base; junction bases not matched to a gene: 1. The CDR3 runs to 14 residues. The germline gives CDR1 GTSNPN, CDR2 SVGIG (reference sequence). CDR3 amino acids: CAWSRTGSGNTIYF. The CDR3 DNA follows: TGTGCCTGGAGTAGGACAGGGTCTGGAAACACCATATATTTT.

This sequence joins TRBV5-1 and TRBJ2-5; 8 bases fit TRBD2. V dropped 4 bases and J dropped 2; count of bases not matched to a gene: 13. This CDR3 has 17 amino acids. Germline V gives CDR1 SGHRS, CDR2 YFSETQ. The CDR3 protein is CASSEGGSGMPQETQYF. CDR3 sequence (DNA): TGCGCCAGCAGCGAAGGAGGTAGCGGGATGCCGCAAGAGACCCAGTACTTC. Together with reference TRBV5-1 and TRBJ2-5, the CDR3 gives the full variable domain: KAGVTQTPRYLIKTRGQQVTLSCSPISGHRSVSWYQQTPGQGLQFLFEYFSETQRNKGNFPGRFSGRQFSNSRSEMNVSTLELGDSALYLCASSEGGSGMPQETQYFGPGTRLLVL.

The chain uses TRBV5-1 and TRBJ2-7; no firm D call. CDR1 and CDR2 from the germline V gene are SGHRS and YFSETQ. Trimming stripped 2 bases from V and 4 bases from J, with 10 bases between. The length of the CDR3 is 13 residues. This CDR3 is CASSLTRQYEQYF. The CDR3 nucleotides are TGCGCCAGCAGCTTAACTCGACAATACGAGCAGTACTTC. The full variable domain, its missing parts supplied by reference TRBV5-1 and TRBJ2-7, is KAGVTQTPRYLIKTRGQQVTLSCSPISGHRSVSWYQQTPGQGLQFLFEYFSETQRNKGNFPGRFSGRQFSNSRSEMNVSTLELGDSALYLCASSLTRQYEQYFGPGTRLTVT.

The chain links TRBV30 to TRBJ1-1; D not certain. The CDR3 length is 14 residues. The V gene lost 8 bases and the J gene lost 0 bases, with 16 bases spanning the gap. CDR1 is GTSNPN and CDR2 is SVGIG in the germline V gene (reference sequence). CDR3 DNA sequence: TGTGCCCCCCAGTTGGGCTACATGAACACTGAAGCTTTCTTT. Its protein product is CAPQLGYMNTEAFF.

The gene calls are TRBV9 and TRBJ2-1, with 12 nucleotides matching TRBD2. Trimming removed 2 bases from V and 5 bases from J; junction bases left unmatched: 8. CDR3 length: 17 amino acids. Germline V gene data show CDR1 as SGDLS and CDR2 as YYNGEE. The CDR3 region is CASSVRSSGRVDNEQFF. The CDR3 region has the DNA TGTGCCAGCAGCGTGAGGTCTAGCGGGAGGGTCGACAATGAGCAGTTCTTC.

The chain is built from TRBV18 and TRBJ2-5; 10 nucleotides agree with TRBD1. The CDR3 has 15 residues. V lost 3 bases to trimming and J lost 5 bases; unmatched junction nucleotides: 6. Looked up from germline, CDR1 is KGHSH and CDR2 is LQKENI. The CDR3 region is CASSPDRGLGETQYF. In DNA form, the CDR3 reads TGTGCCAGCTCACCCGACAGGGGGCTTGGGGAGACCCAGTACTTC.

This sequence joins TRBV3-1 (or the pseudogene TRBV3-2) and TRBJ1-2; D possibly corresponds to TRBD1 (5 bases). The V and J ends lost 0 bases and 4 bases respectively, with 12 bases between them. CDR3 length equals 15 residues. Germline-derived CDR1 and CDR2 are LGHDT and YNNKEL (reference sequence). The CDR3 reads CASSQEGGGGYGYTF. The CDR3 DNA is TGTGCCAGCAGCCAAGAGGGGGGAGGTGGCTATGGCTACACCTTC.

CDR3 amino acids: CASRRQGEETQYF. The DNA of the CDR3 is TGTGCCAGCAGGAGACAGGGTGAAGAGACCCAGTACTTC. V gene TRBV12-3 or TRBV12-4 combines with J gene TRBJ2-5, with TRBD1 identical over 7 bases. The CDR3 spans 13 residues. V gave up 6 bases and J gave up 3 bases; unmatched junction bases: 4.

The genes are TRBV11-3 and TRBJ2-3, with TRBD1 as a possible D gene (6 bases). The CDR3 runs 16 residues. Deletions cut 1 base from V and 4 bases from J, with 15 bases between. Germline lookup yields CDR1 SGHNT and CDR2 YENEEA. The CDR3, as DNA: TGTGCCAGCAGCTTAGGGTCAGGGGTATGGGCAGATACGCAGTATTTT. Protein product: CASSLGSGVWADTQYF.

The CDR3 loop is CSVGRGRSYEQYF. The CDR3, as DNA: TGCAGCGTGGGGAGGGGGAGGTCCTACGAGCAGTACTTC. The genes are TRBV29-1 and TRBJ2-7, with D possibly TRBD2 on 7 matching bases. The germline V and J ends were trimmed by 6 bases and 1 base, with 13 bases remaining between them. There are 13 residues in the CDR3. Looked up from germline, CDR1 is SQVTM and CDR2 is ANQGSEA.

V gene TRBV29-1 combines with J gene TRBJ1-4, with a weak D call TRBD1 (5 bases). CDR1 and CDR2 from the germline V gene are SQVTM and ANQGSEA. V lost 3 bases and J 3 bases, leaving 8 bases between the germline ends. CDR3 length: 13 residues. CDR3 region: CSVERGANEKLFF. CDR3 sequence (DNA): TGCAGCGTTGAGCGGGGGGCTAATGAAAAACTGTTTTTT.

The genes are TRBV30 and TRBJ2-7, with TRBD1 identical over 9 bases. This CDR3 spans 13 amino acids. V was pared by 5 bases and J by 2 bases, with 4 bases of the junction left unmatched. Germline V gives CDR1 GTSNPN, CDR2 SVGIG (reference sequence). The CDR3 is CAWGTGTPYEQYF. The CDR3 bases are TGTGCCTGGGGGACAGGGACTCCCTACGAGCAGTACTTC.

The rearrangement links TRBV30 to TRBJ1-5; 9 nucleotides align to TRBD1. Germline assignment: CDR1 GTSNPN and CDR2 SVGIG (reference sequence). J gave up 5 bases and V 4 bases, and 6 bases lay outside the gene matches. There are 14 residues in the CDR3. Written as DNA, the CDR3 is TGTGCCTGGACCCAAACAGGGGGCCATCAGCCCCAGCATTTT. It translates to CAWTQTGGHQPQHF.

The genes are TRBV6-5 and TRBJ2-7; D is perhaps TRBD1 (5 bases). This CDR3 is built from 14 residues. The germline V gene encodes CDR1 MNHEY and CDR2 SVGAGI. V dropped 4 bases and J dropped 3 bases, with 13 bases sitting between them. The CDR3 DNA is TGTGCCAGCAGTTCTATCCAAGGGGTCTACGAGCAGTACTTC. It codes for CASSSIQGVYEQYF.

The V and J genes are TRBV29-1 and TRBJ2-3, with D hard to call. Trimming left V 4 bases short and J 0 bases short, with 8 bases between. The CDR3 is made up of 13 amino acids. Germline loops: CDR1 SQVTM, CDR2 ANQGSEA. The CDR3 nucleotides read TGCAGCGTTGTACTCGCGAGCACAGATACGCAGTATTTT. Translation: CSVVLASTDTQYF.

V is TRBV6-5 and J is TRBJ1-2, with D possibly matching TRBD1 (5 bases). The CDR3 totals 14 residues. V was shortened by 0 bases and J by 5 bases, with 10 bases between the two germline ends. Looked up from germline, CDR1 is MNHEY and CDR2 is SVGAGI. Here the CDR3 reads CASSYSSGKYGYTF. CDR3 sequence (DNA): TGTGCCAGCAGTTACTCGTCAGGGAAATATGGCTACACCTTC.

The V gene is TRBV5-1, the J gene TRBJ2-1; possible D gene TRBD1, 5 bases. V was clipped by 1 base and J by 8 bases, with 13 bases between them. The germline CDR1 and CDR2 sequences are SGHRS and YFSETQ. The CDR3 loop spans 14 amino acids. The CDR3 nucleotides are TGCGCCAGCAGCTTGCAGGCATTAGGGGATGAGCAGTTCTTC. The encoded protein is CASSLQALGDEQFF. Full variable domain (remainder filled in from reference TRBV5-1 and TRBJ2-1): KAGVTQTPRYLIKTRGQQVTLSCSPISGHRSVSWYQQTPGQGLQFLFEYFSETQRNKGNFPGRFSGRQFSNSRSEMNVSTLELGDSALYLCASSLQALGDEQFFGPGTRLTVL.

V gene TRBV27 combines with J gene TRBJ2-1; TRBD2 matches 9 bases. Germline V lookup: CDR1 MNHEY, CDR2 SMNVEV (reference sequence). V lost 4 bases, J lost 7 bases, and 8 bases stayed unmatched. The CDR3 is made up of 15 amino acids. CDR3: CASSSPGLALNEQFF. Here the CDR3 DNA reads TGTGCCAGCAGTTCCCCAGGACTAGCGCTGAATGAGCAGTTCTTC.

This clone appeared a few times. The chain couples TRBV11-3 to TRBJ2-2; D is unresolved. V was shortened by 5 bases and J by 8 bases, with 9 bases between the two germline ends. The CDR3 length is 12 residues. Germline V gives CDR1 SGHNT, CDR2 YENEEA. The CDR3 DNA is TGTGCCAGCAGCCACTACTCGGGGGAGCTGTTTTTT. This translates into CASSHYSGELFF. Together with reference TRBV11-3 and TRBJ2-2, the CDR3 gives the full variable domain: EAGVVQSPRYKIIEKKQPVAFWCNPISGHNTLYWYLQNLGQGPELLIRYENEEAVDDSQLPKDRFSAERLKGVDSTLKIQPAELGDSAVYLCASSHYSGELFFGEGSRLTVL.

The chain employs TRBV9 and TRBJ1-2; 11 bases map to TRBD1. There are 19 residues in the CDR3. Per germline, CDR1 SGDLS and CDR2 YYNGEE. Unmatched junction bases numbered 12, after V lost 0 bases and J lost 2 bases. CDR3 protein: CASSVGPMADRGQNYGYTF. The CDR3 DNA reads as TGTGCCAGCAGCGTAGGTCCCATGGCGGACAGGGGGCAAAACTATGGCTACACCTTC.

V and J are TRBV29-1 and TRBJ2-7; the match to TRBD1 covers 9 bases. Germline-derived CDR1 and CDR2 are SQVTM and ANQGSEA. Trimming took 2 bases from V and 6 from J; bases not matched to a gene: 11. The CDR3 covers 15 residues. The DNA of the CDR3 is TGCAGCGTTGAATTCCCGGGACAGGGTTCTTCCGAGCAGTACTTC. Translating gives CSVEFPGQGSSEQYF.

The CDR3 loop is CASSLVHSNTEAFF. CDR3 coding DNA: TGTGCCAGCAGCTTGGTTCATTCGAACACTGAAGCTTTCTTT. The V gene is TRBV5-6, the J gene TRBJ1-1; D is unclear. The V gene lost 0 bases and the J gene lost 1 base, with 7 bases spanning the gap. CDR3 length: 14 amino acids. Germline V gene lookup returns CDR1 SGHDT and CDR2 YYEEEE.

The chain carries TRBV12-5 and TRBJ1-5; no definite D call. The germline V gene has CDR1 LGHNT and CDR2 FRNRAP. This CDR3 region has 14 residues. V lost 5 bases, J lost 4 bases, and 12 bases lay in between. The CDR3: CASGPSPGNQPQHF. As DNA, the CDR3 is TGTGCTAGTGGTCCTAGCCCTGGGAATCAGCCCCAGCATTTT.

The CDR3 region has the DNA TGTGCCAGCAGTTTCGTCCGGGACTTTCTGAGAGGCTACACCTTC. Its protein is CASSFVRDFLRGYTF. The V and J genes are TRBV28 and TRBJ1-2; TRBD1 is a possible D gene (5 bases). The CDR3 has 15 amino acids. Trimming cost V 3 bases and J 8 bases, with 19 bases left between them. Germline CDR1 reads MDHEN; CDR2 reads SYDVKM.

This rearrangement joins TRBV7-9 to TRBJ2-7; 10 bases align to TRBD1. Germline V CDR1 and CDR2: SEHNR, FQNEAQ (reference sequence). This CDR3 has 15 residues. The J segment lost 5 bases and the V segment lost 6 bases, leaving 10 bases of the junction unmatched. CDR3 sequence (DNA): TGTGCCAGCAGACCAACCGGGACAGGGGCCAACGAGCAGTACTTC. This gives the protein CASRPTGTGANEQYF.